There are a few counts of the clone carrying this T cell receptor (beta chain). Its antigen is unidentified. The data originate from a study of beta chain features in type 1 diabetes. Expressed TCRB transcripts were sequenced because the entire RNA isolate underwent reverse transcription. Libraries were prepared by immunoSEQ multiplex PCR; TCRdb keeps only in-frame clonotypes and omits some of them. The top ten clones hold around 0.02% of a sample with 900,000 or so clones, 15% to 20% of them seen once. Findings and limits, study-wide: Significant though moderate, a shortening of TCRB CDR3s appeared in all four CD4+ subsets of Type 1 diabetes patients.

Germline V CDR1 and CDR2: LNHDA, SQIVND (reference sequence). V was trimmed by 3 bases and J by 11 bases, leaving 13 bases between them. The CDR3 runs 13 residues. This clonotype originated in a woman aged 18-30 years in good health. The sequenced material came from naive CD4+ T cells from blood. This chain links TRBV19 with TRBJ1-4; TRBD1 is a possible D gene (5 bases). CDR3 sequence: CASSINRFGKLFF. CDR3 nucleotides: TGTGCCAGTAGTATTAACAGGTTTGGGAAACTGTTTTTT.